Each of the 21 T cell receptor beta chains below was sequenced from the same sample in a study of shared clonotypes between healthy human individuals. CD45RO-negative, CCR7-selected cells formed the naive CD8 fraction, which excluded terminally differentiated effector memory CD45RA+ cells. The data were produced by immunoSEQ multiplex PCR, yet TCRdb's version contains in-frame clones alone and is incomplete. The sample lists hundreds of thousands of clones, around 95% occurring once. The sequenced sample consisted of naive CD8+ T cells sorted from blood. The receptors originated from a woman in her 30s in good health.

The chain has TRBV9 and TRBJ2-3; D remains ambiguous. In germline, CDR1 is SGDLS, CDR2 YYNGEE. The CDR3 has 11 residues. Trimming took 3 bases from V and 3 from J, leaving 2 bases between them. The CDR3 sequence: CASSETDTQYF. Written as DNA, the CDR3 is TGTGCCAGCAGCGAAACAGATACGCAGTATTTT.

CDR3 in amino acids: CASSLGQDTEAFF. The CDR3 DNA reads as TGCGCCAGCAGCTTGGGGCAGGACACTGAAGCTTTCTTT. This rearrangement joins TRBV5-1 to TRBJ1-1, with no clear D. The CDR3 runs 13 residues. V was cut by 0 bases and J by 3 bases, with 6 bases left in between. Germline V gives CDR1 SGHRS, CDR2 YFSETQ.

The chain joins TRBV5-6 to TRBJ2-5; possibly TRBD1 or TRBD2 for D (5 bases each). Germline CDR1 is SGHDT and CDR2 is YYEEEE. Trimming took 4 bases from V and 0 from J, leaving 13 bases between them. The CDR3 extends over 15 amino acids. CDR3 residues: CASSVPGPYQETQYF. As DNA, the CDR3 is TGTGCCAGCAGCGTGCCGGGACCGTACCAAGAGACCCAGTACTTC.

The rearrangement uses TRBV28 and TRBJ2-7; 11 nucleotides match TRBD2. The germline V gene encodes CDR1 MDHEN and CDR2 SYDVKM. The CDR3 has 16 amino acids. J was trimmed by 1 base and V by 5 bases; bases with no gene match: 7. The CDR3 protein is CASSAISSGRSYEQYF. As DNA, the CDR3 is TGTGCCAGCAGTGCAATATCTAGCGGGAGGTCCTACGAGCAGTACTTC.

The chain employs TRBV5-6 and TRBJ2-6; 8 positions agree with TRBD2. The V and J ends lost 5 bases and 4 bases, in that order; junction bases with no gene match: 17. This CDR3 is built from 19 residues. From germline, CDR1 is SGHDT and CDR2 YYEEEE. CDR3 bases: TGTGCCAGCAGGGTGCGGTACAGCGGGAGAACTAACGGGGCCAACGTCCTGACTTTC. This gives the protein CASRVRYSGRTNGANVLTF.

CDR3 loop: CASSLGGLLAGVYEQYF. Here the CDR3 DNA reads TGTGCCAGCAGCTTGGGAGGGTTGCTAGCGGGAGTTTACGAGCAGTACTTC. The chain combines TRBV5-4 with TRBJ2-7; the match to TRBD2 covers 10 bases. CDR3 length: 17 amino acids. Germline V gene lookup returns CDR1 SGHNT and CDR2 YYREEE (reference sequence). The J segment lost 4 bases and the V segment lost 0 bases, leaving 10 bases of the junction unmatched.

V gene TRBV4-1 combines with J gene TRBJ2-7, with TRBD2 identical over 12 bases. This CDR3 is 14 amino acids long. CDR1 and CDR2 from the germline V gene are MGHRA and YSYEKL. Losses at the gene ends were 4 bases for V and 4 bases for J; bases not matched to a gene: 2. The CDR3 protein is CASSPSGRGYEQYF. CDR3 in DNA: TGCGCCAGCAGCCCTAGCGGGAGGGGTTACGAGCAGTACTTC.

The chain employs TRBV30 and TRBJ2-7; weak D call: TRBD1 (6 bases). This CDR3 region has 16 residues. Germline loops: CDR1 GTSNPN, CDR2 SVGIG (reference sequence). Trimming took off 2 bases at V and 2 bases at J, with 19 bases between the two ends. In DNA form, the CDR3 reads TGTGCCTGGAGTACTACAGGGTCACCACTAGCCTACGAGCAGTACTTC. It is translated as CAWSTTGSPLAYEQYF.

The gene calls are TRBV5-1 and TRBJ2-7; possibly TRBD2 for D (5 bases). Germline CDR1 is SGHRS and CDR2 is YFSETQ. V lost 0 bases and J lost 1, with 14 bases in between. The CDR3 runs to 16 residues. The CDR3 DNA sequence: TGCGCCAGCAGCTTGGCCTCTTTGGACTCATCCTACGAGCAGTACTTC. The encoded protein is CASSLASLDSSYEQYF.

The rearrangement links TRBV29-1 to TRBJ2-1; maybe TRBD2 (6 bases). CDR1 is SQVTM and CDR2 is ANQGSEA in the germline V gene. V was pared by 7 bases and J by 3 bases, with 19 bases between. The CDR3 runs 15 residues. The CDR3 reads CSAHGAGSLYNEQFF. The DNA for the CDR3 is TGCAGCGCCCACGGGGCCGGGAGTCTCTACAATGAGCAGTTCTTC.

This chain joins TRBV29-1 and TRBJ2-7; a possible D gene is TRBD2 (5 bases). Germline CDR1 reads SQVTM; CDR2 reads ANQGSEA. The CDR3 length is 12 residues. Deletions cut 2 bases from V and 3 bases from J, with 8 bases between. The CDR3 region is CSVEQRNYEQYF. Here the CDR3 DNA reads TGCAGCGTTGAACAGCGGAACTACGAGCAGTACTTC.

V gene TRBV7-9 combines with J gene TRBJ2-1; no reliable D call. The CDR3 spans 13 residues. V was pared by 0 bases and J by 3 bases, with 3 bases between. Germline assignment: CDR1 SEHNR and CDR2 FQNEAQ (reference sequence). The CDR3: CASSLADYNEQFF. The CDR3 DNA reads TGTGCCAGCAGCTTAGCGGACTACAATGAGCAGTTCTTC.

The genes are TRBV7-2 and TRBJ1-1; TRBD1 is a possible D gene (6 bases). In germline, CDR1 is SGHTA, CDR2 FQGNSA. CDR3 length: 17 amino acids. With 1 base removed from V and 3 bases from J, the gap between germline ends came to 18 bases. The CDR3 loop reads CASSLVGAGGRHTEAFF. The CDR3 DNA follows: TGTGCCAGCAGCTTAGTGGGCGCGGGGGGCAGGCACACTGAAGCTTTCTTT.

This chain links TRBV2 with TRBJ2-7; D unresolved. V lost 1 base to trimming and J lost 4 bases, with 8 bases between them. The V gene's germline CDR1 is SNHLY and CDR2 FYNNEI. CDR3 length: 13 residues. CDR3 loop: CASSEGVLYEQYF. The CDR3 DNA follows: TGTGCCAGCAGTGAAGGGGTTTTGTACGAGCAGTACTTC. Together with reference TRBV2 and TRBJ2-7, the CDR3 gives the full variable domain: EPEVTQTPSHQVTQMGQEVILRCVPISNHLYFYWYRQILGQKVEFLVSFYNNEISEKSEIFDDQFSVERPDGSNFTLKIRSTKLEDSAMYFCASSEGVLYEQYFGPGTRLTVT.

V usage is TRBV4-1 and J usage is TRBJ1-1; D remains unclear. The V gene lost 0 bases and the J gene lost 1 base, with 6 bases spanning the gap. The germline V gene has CDR1 MGHRA and CDR2 YSYEKL. The CDR3 runs 14 residues. CDR3 nucleotide sequence: TGCGCCAGCAGCCAAGACAGACGGAACACTGAAGCTTTCTTT. Translated, it gives CASSQDRRNTEAFF.

The chain employs TRBV13 and TRBJ1-2, with a possible D match to TRBD1 (6 bases). The germline V and J ends were trimmed by 1 base and 8 bases, with 11 bases remaining between them. Germline lookup yields CDR1 PRHDT and CDR2 FYEKMQ (reference sequence). The CDR3 has 13 amino acids. CDR3 sequence (DNA): TGTGCCAGCAGCTTAGAGGGGGGCCACGGCTACACCTTC. Translation: CASSLEGGHGYTF.

The V call is TRBV6-1, the J call TRBJ2-2; no firm D call. The V gene's germline CDR1 is MNHNS and CDR2 SASEGT. The CDR3 spans 12 residues. The V gene lost 3 bases and the J gene lost 6 bases, with 5 bases spanning the gap. CDR3 coding DNA: TGTGCCAGCAGTGACCCCGCCGGGGAGCTGTTTTTT. Amino acid sequence: CASSDPAGELFF.

This clone was counted only a few times. V usage is TRBV7-9 and J usage is TRBJ1-5; the D gene is possibly TRBD1 (5 bases). Germline assignment: CDR1 SEHNR and CDR2 FQNEAQ (reference sequence). The ends were cut back, 1 base at V and 3 bases at J, with 7 bases in the middle. This CDR3 comprises 14 residues. The CDR3 DNA sequence: TGTGCCAGCAGCTTAGGGGGGACCAATCAGCCCCAGCATTTT. This gives the protein CASSLGGTNQPQHF.

This sequence joins TRBV9 and TRBJ2-2, with 10 positions matching TRBD1. This CDR3 is built from 16 residues. After removal of 4 bases from V and 4 bases from J, the junction contained 7 bases not matched to a gene. From germline, CDR1 is SGDLS and CDR2 YYNGEE. CDR3 in DNA: TGTGCCAGCAGCCCCAGCGGACAGGGGGGCACCGGGGAGCTGTTTTTT. This encodes CASSPSGQGGTGELFF.

The chain is built from TRBV6-5 and TRBJ2-7; the D gene could be TRBD1 or TRBD2 (6 bases each). This CDR3 has 14 residues. Trimming cost V 5 bases and J 2 bases, with 13 bases left between them. Germline assignment: CDR1 MNHEY and CDR2 SVGAGI. CDR3 in amino acids: CASSEGGSAYEQYF. CDR3 coding DNA: TGTGCCAGCAGTGAAGGGGGGAGCGCCTACGAGCAGTACTTC.

The rearrangement links TRBV5-4 to TRBJ1-1; no definite D call. Germline loops: CDR1 SGHNT, CDR2 YYREEE (reference sequence). V lost 2 bases, J lost 5 bases, and 10 bases lay in between. The CDR3 extends over 13 amino acids. The CDR3 sequence is CASSFDEKTEAFF. CDR3 nucleotides: TGTGCCAGCAGCTTTGATGAGAAGACTGAAGCTTTCTTT.